A selection of T cell receptor beta chains follows, all from one sample in a study of T-cell memory formation after mild COVID-19. TCRdb fed the 5' RACE reads into MiXCR, producing one record per CDR3 protein. The table shows about 170,000 distinct CDR3 sequences, with around 13% occurring only once. The sequenced sample consisted of PBMCs or a T cell subset sorted from them (not recorded which). The receptor source for this set is a man between 18 and 29 years old who had mild COVID-19 (a few samples of this study predate the infection). Cell type and time point are not known. Each CDR3 is given without its conserved first and last residue.

V,J,CDR3
TRBV6-1,TRBJ2-7,ASELISGQGYEQY
TRBV7-8,TRBJ1-4,ASSRGGQGNEKLF
TRBV11-2,TRBJ2-2,ASSQLLYGELF
TRBV6-5,TRBJ2-5,ASRKLGQGQTQY
TRBV6-5,TRBJ1-2,ASSYSTGLYGYT
TRBV5-1,TRBJ2-3,ASSSRGGTDTQY
TRBV5-1,TRBJ2-7,ASSAQRGGSYEQY
TRBV7-2,TRBJ2-4,ASSLRGQGSNIQY
TRBV5-6,TRBJ2-1,ASSFEYEQF
TRBV4-1,TRBJ1-5,ASSQGTGGNQPQH
TRBV2,TRBJ1-2,ATRQGGYGYT
TRBV7-2,TRBJ1-5,ASSLGDGQPQH
TRBV7-2,TRBJ2-3,ASSAGLAGADTQY